A single sample gave rise to the 32 T cell receptor beta chains below, sequenced in a study of cytomegalovirus exposure and HLA in healthy donors. Amplification used 60 Vbeta primers and 13 Jbeta primers. Profiling relied on immunoSEQ multiplex PCR, and the TCRdb table lists in-frame clones only, not all of them. The profile shows under 200,000 clones, roughly 88% of them singletons. The source material was PBMCs. These receptors all stem from a man aged 45-60 years in good health and CMV-seropositive.

CDR3 protein: CAWPDRDVLGGTEAFF. The CDR3 DNA sequence: TGTGCCTGGCCGGACAGGGATGTTCTCGGGGGGACTGAAGCTTTCTTT. The chain employs TRBV30 and TRBJ1-1; 8 bases fit TRBD1. The CDR3 has 16 amino acids. Germline assignment: CDR1 GTSNPN and CDR2 SVGIG (reference sequence). V was clipped by 5 bases and J by 5 bases; unmatched bases: 16.

The rearrangement uses TRBV18 and TRBJ2-1, with TRBD1 matching 12 bases. The germline V gene encodes CDR1 KGHSH and CDR2 LQKENI. With V trimmed by 0 bases and J by 0 bases, 3 bases remained unmatched. The CDR3 contains 18 residues. The CDR3 sequence is CASSPPTGQGASYNEQFF. CDR3 nucleotide sequence: TGTGCCAGCTCACCACCGACGGGACAGGGGGCCTCCTACAATGAGCAGTTCTTC.

V usage is TRBV6-1 and J usage is TRBJ1-3, with unresolved D. Germline loops: CDR1 MNHNS, CDR2 SASEGT. The CDR3 has 14 residues. The germline V and J ends were trimmed by 2 bases and 1 base, with 6 bases remaining between them. The CDR3 loop is CASSEHISGNTIYF. In DNA form, the CDR3 reads TGTGCCAGCAGTGAACACATTTCTGGAAACACCATATATTTT.

The J gene is TRBJ1-2, the V gene TRBV6-1; D may be TRBD1 (6 bases). V lost 8 bases and J 4 bases, leaving 20 bases between the germline ends. The CDR3 has 15 residues. CDR1 is MNHNS and CDR2 is SASEGT in the germline V gene. This CDR3 reads CASVDRALGLYGYTF. The CDR3 DNA reads TGTGCCAGCGTGGACAGAGCATTAGGACTCTATGGCTACACCTTC.

The chain carries TRBV7-8 and TRBJ2-2, with TRBD1 matching over 9 bases. Per the germline V gene, CDR1 is SGHVS and CDR2 is FQNEAQ. Trimming took 2 bases from V and 1 from J; bases not matched to a gene: 2. The CDR3 has 16 residues. The CDR3 spells CASSLMTGGNTGELFF. The DNA of the CDR3 is TGTGCCAGCAGCTTAATGACAGGGGGGAACACCGGGGAGCTGTTTTTT.

Comment on this clone: One junction end disagrees with the germline gene, perhaps due to a read error. V usage is TRBV5-4 and J usage is TRBJ1-2; tentatively, D is TRBD1 (5 bases). This CDR3 is 11 amino acids long. Germline assignment: CDR1 SGHNT and CDR2 YYREEE (reference sequence). The CDR3: CASSLGPDSLF. In nucleotides, the CDR3 is TGTGCCAGCAGCTTGGGCCCCGACAGTCTCTTC.

This clone showed up just a few times. This chain connects TRBV19 to TRBJ1-1; D perhaps matches TRBD1 (6 bases). V lost 7 bases, J lost 4 bases, and 16 bases lay in between. Germline CDR1 LNHDA, CDR2 SQIVND (reference sequence). This CDR3 spans 14 amino acids. CDR3 residues: CASIPLTGRTEAFF. The CDR3 bases are TGTGCCAGTATCCCCTTGACAGGCCGCACTGAAGCTTTCTTT.

This chain links TRBV4-1 with TRBJ2-2; the match to TRBD2 covers 8 bases. There are 15 residues in the CDR3. V lost 1 base to trimming and J lost 5 bases; unmatched junction nucleotides: 3. Per the germline V gene, CDR1 is MGHRA and CDR2 is YSYEKL. This CDR3 reads CASSQVAGRTGELFF. The CDR3 region has the DNA TGCGCCAGCAGCCAAGTAGCGGGGAGGACCGGGGAGCTGTTTTTT.

V usage is TRBV5-5 and J usage is TRBJ1-6, with 8 positions matching TRBD1. The CDR3 contains 15 residues. Germline V gene sequence: CDR1 SGHKS, CDR2 YYEKEE (reference sequence). V dropped 4 bases and J dropped 12; count of bases not matched to a gene: 12. The CDR3 DNA follows: TGTGCCAGCAGCCTAGGACAGGGAAGGGCTCAACCCCTCCACTTT. Translating gives CASSLGQGRAQPLHF.

J is TRBJ1-5 and V is TRBV12-5; D is ambiguous. V dropped 2 bases and J dropped 6 bases, with 5 bases sitting between them. The length of the CDR3 is 12 residues. Germline CDR1 and CDR2: LGHNT and FRNRAP. CDR3 sequence: CASGLPGQPQHF. CDR3 nucleotides: TGTGCTAGTGGTTTGCCAGGTCAGCCCCAGCATTTT. Supplemented by reference TRBV12-5 and TRBJ1-5, the full variable domain reads DARVTQTPRHKVTEMGQEVTMRCQPILGHNTVFWYRQTMMQGLELLAYFRNRAPLDDSGMPKDRFSAEMPDATLATLKIQPSEPRDSAVYFCASGLPGQPQHFGDGTRLSIL.

The V and J genes are TRBV13 and TRBJ2-3; 8 bases map to TRBD2. With 7 bases clipped from V and 9 bases from J, the junction kept 15 bases outside the gene matches. The CDR3 contains 15 residues. The germline CDR1 and CDR2 sequences are PRHDT and FYEKMQ (reference sequence). CDR3 protein: CASNQRGPPQETQYF. The CDR3 DNA reads TGTGCCAGCAACCAGCGGGGGCCACCGCAGGAAACGCAGTATTTT.

The chain combines TRBV15 with TRBJ2-1; 10 bases line up with TRBD2. V gave up 5 bases and J gave up 9 bases; unmatched junction bases: 10. The germline CDR1 and CDR2 sequences are LNHNV and YYDKDF (reference sequence). This CDR3 has 15 amino acids. The CDR3 DNA reads TGTGCCACCAGCCCCCCAGCGGGGGGGCGCGGTGAGCAGTTCTTC. Translation gives CATSPPAGGRGEQFF.

The chain links TRBV5-6 to TRBJ1-4; D is unresolved. Germline assignment: CDR1 SGHDT and CDR2 YYEEEE. CDR3 length equals 14 residues. V was clipped by 0 bases and J by 7 bases, with 10 bases between them. The CDR3 region is CASSLGEGSEKLFF. CDR3 nucleotide sequence: TGTGCCAGCAGCTTGGGCGAGGGTAGTGAAAAACTGTTTTTT. The entire variable domain, with the rest obtained from reference TRBV5-6 and TRBJ1-4, is as follows: DAGVTQSPTHLIKTRGQQVTLRCSPKSGHDTVSWYQQALGQGPQFIFQYYEEEERQRGNFPDRFSGHQFPNYSSELNVNALLLGDSALYLCASSLGEGSEKLFFGSGTQLSVL.

The rearrangement joins TRBV27 to TRBJ2-3, with 9 bases aligning to TRBD1. The V segment lost 4 bases and the J segment 9 bases; nucleotides outside the gene matches: 8. CDR3 length: 14 amino acids. The germline CDR1 and CDR2 sequences are MNHEY and SMNVEV (reference sequence). CDR3 region: CASSSRDRVQTQYF. CDR3 DNA: TGTGCCAGCAGTTCCCGGGACAGGGTTCAGACGCAGTATTTT.

The gene calls are TRBV18 and TRBJ1-2; the D is unclear. The CDR3 extends over 15 amino acids. The germline CDR1 and CDR2 sequences are KGHSH and LQKENI. V was trimmed by 2 bases and J by 1 base, leaving 11 bases between them. The CDR3 loop reads CASSPVQDFNYGYTF. In nucleotides, the CDR3 is TGTGCCAGCTCACCAGTTCAGGACTTTAACTATGGCTACACCTTC.

The chain recombines TRBV4-2 with TRBJ1-2; 9 nucleotides agree with TRBD1. Trimming at V came to 4 bases and at J to 8 bases, leaving 11 bases not matched to a gene. The CDR3 is 15 residues long. Germline V gene data show CDR1 as LGHNA and CDR2 as YNFKEQ. CDR3 in amino acids: CASSPAGTGNGGYTF. The CDR3 DNA reads as TGTGCCAGCAGCCCCGCCGGGACAGGGAATGGCGGCTACACCTTC.

The chain links TRBV5-1 to TRBJ2-3; 10 bases are a match to TRBD1. Trimming took 4 bases from V and 4 from J; bases not matched to a gene: 9. The germline CDR1 and CDR2 sequences are SGHRS and YFSETQ. The CDR3 loop spans 16 amino acids. CDR3 residues: CASSATGQGGADTQYF. The DNA of the CDR3 is TGCGCCAGCAGCGCCACCGGACAGGGGGGCGCAGATACGCAGTATTTT. Complete variable domain (other parts from reference TRBV5-1 and TRBJ2-3): KAGVTQTPRYLIKTRGQQVTLSCSPISGHRSVSWYQQTPGQGLQFLFEYFSETQRNKGNFPGRFSGRQFSNSRSEMNVSTLELGDSALYLCASSATGQGGADTQYFGPGTRLTVL.

Turning to this clone: The sample carries other DNA sequences with the same CDR3. The genes are TRBV15 and TRBJ1-5; 7 bases align to TRBD1. This CDR3 contains 14 residues. V lost 3 bases to trimming and J lost 1 base; unmatched junction nucleotides: 0. Germline lookup yields CDR1 LNHNV and CDR2 YYDKDF (reference sequence). DNA for the CDR3: TGTGCCACCAGCAGGGGACAGAGCAATCAGCCCCAGCATTTT. Its translation: CATSRGQSNQPQHF.

This clone came up a few times. The rearrangement links TRBV19 to TRBJ1-2; tentative D call: TRBD1 (6 bases). The germline V gene has CDR1 LNHDA and CDR2 SQIVND (reference sequence). This CDR3 is built from 14 residues. The V end lost 0 bases, the J end lost 6 bases, and 11 bases lay between the germline ends. For the CDR3, the DNA is TGTGCCAGTAGTATAGACCCCACAGGGAATGGCTACACCTTC. It yields the protein CASSIDPTGNGYTF.

The chain carries TRBV19 and TRBJ2-1, with 11 positions matching TRBD2. This CDR3 has 16 residues. V shed 5 bases and J 0 bases; nucleotides not matched to a gene: 3. The germline gives CDR1 LNHDA, CDR2 SQIVND (reference sequence). The CDR3 region is CASSPGLAASYNEQFF. The CDR3 nucleotides read TGTGCCAGTAGTCCGGGACTAGCGGCCTCCTACAATGAGCAGTTCTTC.

The J gene is TRBJ1-5, the V gene TRBV18; D perhaps matches TRBD1 (5 bases). CDR1 and CDR2 from the germline V gene are KGHSH and LQKENI. The CDR3 length is 16 residues. Trimming cost V 4 bases and J 0 bases, with 13 bases left between them. CDR3 nucleotides: TGTGCCAGCTCACTTTCAGGGATCCTTAGCAATCAGCCCCAGCATTTT. Residues: CASSLSGILSNQPQHF. The full variable domain, rest sourced from reference TRBV18 and TRBJ1-5, is NAGVMQNPRHLVRRRGQEARLRCSPMKGHSHVYWYRQLPEEGLKFMVYLQKENIIDESGMPKERFSAEFPKEGPSILRIQQVVRGDSAAYFCASSLSGILSNQPQHFGDGTRLSIL.

Relative to its sample, this clone is medium-sized (0.01 to 0.1%). The genes are TRBV5-8 and TRBJ1-5; no reliable D call. V shed 1 base and J shed 5 bases, with 10 bases lying between them. Germline-derived CDR1 and CDR2 are SGHTS and YDEGEE. The CDR3 consists of 14 residues. This CDR3 is CASSLLVGDQPQHF. Written as DNA, the CDR3 is TGTGCCAGCAGCTTGTTGGTCGGGGATCAGCCCCAGCATTTT.

The chain couples TRBV11-1 to TRBJ2-3; 8 nucleotides align to TRBD2. This CDR3 is built from 18 residues. The V gene's germline CDR1 is SGHAT and CDR2 FQDESV (reference sequence). The J segment lost 5 bases and the V segment lost 0 bases, leaving 13 bases of the junction unmatched. The CDR3 here is CASSLALLTRGVQDTQYF. CDR3 in DNA: TGTGCCAGCAGCTTAGCCCTACTCACGCGGGGGGTCCAAGATACGCAGTATTTT.

The chain uses TRBV4-1 and TRBJ1-1; 12 nucleotides line up with TRBD1. The CDR3 has 17 amino acids. The V segment lost 3 bases and the J segment 3 bases; nucleotides outside the gene matches: 8. Germline loops: CDR1 MGHRA, CDR2 YSYEKL. CDR3 amino acids: CASSQTGTGGRYTEAFF. The CDR3 region has the DNA TGCGCCAGCAGCCAGACCGGGACAGGGGGCCGGTACACTGAAGCTTTCTTT.

The chain has TRBV10-3 and TRBJ1-4, with D maybe TRBD1 (5 bases). Germline CDR1 and CDR2: ENHRY and SYGVKD. V lost 10 bases to trimming and J lost 3 bases, with 12 bases between them. The CDR3 is 13 amino acids. Here the CDR3 reads CATQGGANEKLFF. As DNA, the CDR3 is TGTGCCACCCAGGGAGGGGCTAATGAAAAACTGTTTTTT.

The gene calls are TRBV7-6 and TRBJ2-4; a possible D gene is TRBD1 (6 bases). V was clipped by 6 bases and J by 13 bases, with 25 bases between them. The CDR3 sequence is 15 residues long. CDR1 and CDR2 (germline): SGHVS, FNYEAQ. CDR3 in DNA: TGTGCCAGCAGTAGATCCCCCCGGGACACCGCAGAACAGTACTTC. Translation gives CASSRSPRDTAEQYF.

A few counts support this clone. The chain has TRBV11-3 and TRBJ2-2; the D gene is possibly TRBD2 (5 bases). CDR3 size: 14 residues. Germline loops: CDR1 SGHNT, CDR2 YENEEA. Trimming stripped 3 bases from V and 4 bases from J, with 9 bases between. The CDR3 region is CASSLHGVTGELFF. The CDR3 coding sequence is TGTGCCAGCAGCTTGCACGGGGTCACCGGGGAGCTGTTTTTT.

The chain combines TRBV5-1 with TRBJ1-2, with a tentative D call TRBD1 (6 bases). The V gene's germline CDR1 is SGHRS and CDR2 YFSETQ. This CDR3 region has 15 residues. The V end was cut by 0 bases, the J end by 2 bases, with 11 bases between. CDR3 sequence reads: CASSLGRGANYGYTF. CDR3 nucleotide sequence: TGCGCCAGCAGCTTGGGACGGGGGGCAAACTATGGCTACACCTTC.

This chain joins TRBV7-3 and TRBJ2-3; possible D gene TRBD1, 5 bases. The CDR3 totals 16 residues. V lost 2 bases, J lost 3 bases, and 15 bases lay in between. From germline, CDR1 is SGHTA and CDR2 FQGTGA. CDR3 residues: CASSLSGNGWTDTQYF. CDR3 nucleotides: TGTGCCAGCAGCTTATCAGGGAATGGTTGGACAGATACGCAGTATTTT.

This chain connects TRBV4-2 to TRBJ1-1; 11 nucleotides line up with TRBD1. The CDR3 extends over 17 amino acids. With V trimmed by 4 bases and J by 1 base, 8 bases remained unmatched. From germline, CDR1 is LGHNA and CDR2 YNFKEQ. CDR3 loop: CASSPRTGGVWNTEAFF. The CDR3 DNA reads TGTGCCAGCAGCCCTAGGACAGGGGGCGTTTGGAACACTGAAGCTTTCTTT.

This sequence joins TRBV18 and TRBJ2-1, with 10 bases identical to TRBD2. The V segment lost 1 base and the J segment 3 bases; nucleotides outside the gene matches: 6. CDR3 length: 17 residues. Per germline, CDR1 KGHSH and CDR2 LQKENI. This CDR3 reads CASSPRETSGVYNEQFF. CDR3 bases: TGTGCCAGCTCACCACGGGAAACTAGCGGGGTCTACAATGAGCAGTTCTTC.

The chain has TRBV6-5 and TRBJ1-2; D is ambiguous. This CDR3 is 13 amino acids long. Germline CDR1 and CDR2: MNHEY and SVGAGI. V was clipped by 8 bases and J by 7 bases, with 17 bases between them. Written as DNA, the CDR3 is TGTGCCAGCGCTCCTACAGTATCTCGTGGCTACACCTTC. Residues: CASAPTVSRGYTF.